This entry describes one TCR beta chain. Antigen specificity is unknown. This record comes from a study of Ad26.COV2.S vaccination and SARS-CoV-2 variants. General observations from the study: Total responses of T cells may have been underestimated by the analyses of TCR breadth and depth. Similar non-spike TCR breadth was observed in recipients of vaccine and of placebo.

Clones were sequenced by immunoSEQ multiplex PCR, and TCRdb holds only the in-frame ones, with some missing. The data show under 150,000 clones, just over 85% seen once. The CDR3 is 14 residues long. Trimming pared 5 bases from V and 4 bases from J, leaving 11 bases between. Germline V CDR1 and CDR2: LNHDA, SQIVND (reference sequence). The input for sequencing was peripheral blood, taken after recovery from COVID-19. The TCR was taken from a human donor who had recovered from COVID-19. V gene TRBV19 combines with J gene TRBJ2-2; D not certain. CDR3 sequence reads: CASSDEGRTGELFF. DNA for the CDR3: TGTGCCAGTAGTGATGAAGGGCGCACCGGGGAGCTGTTTTTT.